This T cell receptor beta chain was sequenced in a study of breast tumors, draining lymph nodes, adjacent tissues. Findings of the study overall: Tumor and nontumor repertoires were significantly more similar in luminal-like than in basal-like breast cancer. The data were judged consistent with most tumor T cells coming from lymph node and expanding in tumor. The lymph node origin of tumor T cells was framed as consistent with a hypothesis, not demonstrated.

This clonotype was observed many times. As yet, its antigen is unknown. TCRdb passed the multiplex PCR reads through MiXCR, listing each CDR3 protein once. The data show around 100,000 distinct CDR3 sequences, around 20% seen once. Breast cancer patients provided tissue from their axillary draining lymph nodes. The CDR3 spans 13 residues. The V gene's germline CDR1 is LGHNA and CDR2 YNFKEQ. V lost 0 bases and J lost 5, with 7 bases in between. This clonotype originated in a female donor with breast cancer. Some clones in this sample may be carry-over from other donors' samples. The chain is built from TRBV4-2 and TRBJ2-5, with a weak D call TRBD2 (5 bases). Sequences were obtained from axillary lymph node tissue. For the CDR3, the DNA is TGTGCCAGCAGCCAAGATAGGGAGGAGACCCAGTACTTC. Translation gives CASSQDREETQYF.